This TCR beta chain was sequenced in a study of regulatory T cells. The primer mix had 52 TRBV and 13 TRBJ primers. Repertoires were generated with immunoSEQ multiplex PCR, while TCRdb's copy carries only in-frame clones and drops some. The sample gives tens of thousands of clones, roughly 93% of which show up once; 3.5% is in the top ten. A couple of CD3G-deficient patients had more severe autoimmunity; all had some. Patients, 2 to 39 years old, had expanded memory T-cell proportions. The ends were cut back, 5 bases at V and 11 bases at J, with 21 bases in the middle. Germline CDR1 and CDR2: LNHDA and SQIVND (reference sequence). The CDR3 contains 14 residues.

This chain connects TRBV19 to TRBJ2-5; D is perhaps TRBD1 (6 bases). This sequence originates from a child aged 2 to 10 with CD3G deficiency. The source material was CD8+ T cells sorted from blood. CDR3 DNA: TGTGCCAGTAGTTCCTCGGGACATTCCTCGGTGCAGTACTTC. Protein product: CASSSSGHSSVQYF. Together with reference TRBV19 and TRBJ2-5, the CDR3 gives the full variable domain: DGGITQSPKYLFRKEGQNVTLSCEQNLNHDAMYWYRQDPGQGLRLIYYSQIVNDFQKGDIAEGYSVSREKKESFPLTVTSAQKNPTAFYLCASSSSGHSSVQYFGPGTRLLVL.